What follows are 9 T cell receptor beta chains derived from one specimen sequenced in a study of graft-versus-host responses after intestinal transplantation. Their antigen targets remain unknown. Data came from immunoSEQ multiplex PCR; TCRdb stores just in-frame clones and leaves some out. The sample contains about 85,000 clones, around 80% of which appear only once. The sample was unstimulated CD4+ T cells sorted from spleen or lymph node cells, taken before intestinal transplant. The receptor set was obtained from a human donor who received an intestinal transplant.

The count of this clone is one. The CDR3 sequence: CSVLTGALTGELFF. CDR3 nucleotide sequence: TGCAGCGTTCTTACAGGGGCGCTTACCGGGGAGCTGTTTTTT. This sequence joins TRBV29-1 and TRBJ2-2, with 7 bases identical to TRBD1. This CDR3 has 14 amino acids. Germline V gene data show CDR1 as SQVTM and CDR2 as ANQGSEA. J gave up 5 bases and V 5 bases, and 8 bases lay outside the gene matches.

V and J are TRBV7-8 and TRBJ1-3, with a possible D match to TRBD1 (5 bases). Germline assignment: CDR1 SGHVS and CDR2 FQNEAQ. The V end lost 1 base, the J end lost 4 bases, and 8 bases lay between the germline ends. There are 14 residues in the CDR3. In DNA form, the CDR3 reads TGTGCCAGCAGCTTAGTGGGGGGAGGAAACACCATATATTTT. As protein: CASSLVGGGNTIYF.

This clone is a singleton in its sample. The chain recombines TRBV6-1 with TRBJ2-1; 14 bases fit TRBD2. Trimming removed 11 bases from V and 9 bases from J; junction bases left unmatched: 9. CDR3 length equals 14 residues. The germline V gene has CDR1 MNHNS and CDR2 SASEGT. The CDR3 loop is CAGGLAGGSIEQFF. DNA for the CDR3: TGTGCCGGAGGACTAGCGGGAGGTTCTATTGAGCAGTTCTTC.

The chain recombines TRBV5-6 with TRBJ2-7; 11 nucleotides agree with TRBD2. Germline V gene data show CDR1 as SGHDT and CDR2 as YYEEEE. The junction had 6 bases not matched to a gene; V was cut back by 5 bases and J by 5 bases. The CDR3 length is 14 residues. In DNA, the CDR3 is TGTGCCAGCAGTCTAGCGGGGGGTTCCCACGAGCAGTACTTC. This codes for CASSLAGGSHEQYF.

The rearrangement links TRBV15 to TRBJ2-5, with D possibly being TRBD2 (6 bases). Germline CDR1 and CDR2: LNHNV and YYDKDF (reference sequence). V was trimmed by 0 bases and J by 7 bases, leaving 15 bases between them. This CDR3 region has 15 residues. CDR3 DNA sequence: TGTGCCACCAGCAGAGATATAGCGGTGGTAGGGACCCAGTACTTC. Encoded protein: CATSRDIAVVGTQYF. The full variable domain, with the rest looked up from reference TRBV15 and TRBJ2-5, is DAMVIQNPRYQVTQFGKPVTLSCSQTLNHNVMYWYQQKSSQAPKLLFHYYDKDFNNEADTPDNFQSRRPNTSFCFLDIRSPGLGDTAMYLCATSRDIAVVGTQYFGPGTRLLVL.

The gene calls are TRBV28 and TRBJ1-4; TRBD1 agrees at 9 bases. V shed 2 bases and J 5 bases; nucleotides not matched to a gene: 0. From germline, CDR1 is MDHEN and CDR2 SYDVKM. This CDR3 region has 14 residues. CDR3 nucleotide sequence: TGTGCCAGCAGTTTAGGACAGGGGAATGAAAAACTGTTTTTT. This gives the protein CASSLGQGNEKLFF.

J is TRBJ2-3 and V is TRBV5-6; 13 bases are a match to TRBD2. CDR3 length: 15 residues. The germline gives CDR1 SGHDT, CDR2 YYEEEE. Trimming cost V 4 bases and J 3 bases; bases outside gene matches: 2. The CDR3 is CASSQLAGGTDTQYF. Here the CDR3 DNA reads TGTGCCAGCAGCCAACTAGCGGGAGGGACAGATACGCAGTATTTT.

V is TRBV6-1 and J is TRBJ2-1; TRBD2 might be the D (6 bases). The V gene lost 4 bases and the J gene lost 12 bases, with 13 bases spanning the gap. The CDR3 has 12 residues. Germline V lookup: CDR1 MNHNS, CDR2 SASEGT. The DNA of the CDR3 is TGTGCCAGCAGTGCTACTAGCTCGCCGCAGTTCTTC. Amino acid sequence: CASSATSSPQFF.

V is TRBV30 and J is TRBJ2-3, with 8 bases matching TRBD2. After removal of 2 bases from V and 1 base from J, the junction contained 8 bases not matched to a gene. The CDR3 has 16 residues. Germline values: CDR1 GTSNPN, CDR2 SVGIG (reference sequence). The CDR3 sequence: CAWSPDGLAGTDTQYF. CDR3 DNA sequence: TGTGCCTGGAGTCCTGACGGACTAGCTGGCACAGATACGCAGTATTTT.